The clone carrying this T cell receptor beta chain was found many times. The antigen remains undetermined. The data belong to a study of Graves' ophthalmopathy and Graves' hyperthyroidism. Study-level findings and limits: Discrimination between ophthalmopathy and stable hyperthyroidism by a 13-signature model showed roughly 88% sensitivity and roughly 81% specificity.

The PBMCs used were ones drawn from over 9.5 ml of fresh peripheral blood. Amplification targeted the TCR beta CDR3 regions, with RNA transcripts as the source material. The first-round RT-PCR employed HTBI primers together with the Qiagen OneStep RT-PCR kit. A multiplex PCR was then performed as the second round. Via MiXCR, TCRdb re-called the multiplex PCR reads, giving one row per CDR3 protein. The data hold some 370,000 distinct CDR3 sequences, with roughly 15% observed a single time. Sequencing used peripheral blood. This receptor was obtained from an adult woman with stable Graves' hyperthyroidism.

CDR3 in DNA: TGTGCCAGTACCCTAAAACCTGAAGTCAATCAGCCCCAGCATTTT. It is translated as CASTLKPEVNQPQHF. V gene TRBV19 combines with J gene TRBJ1-5; the D is unclear. This CDR3 comprises 15 residues. V was clipped by 7 bases and J by 3 bases, with 16 bases between them. The V gene's germline CDR1 is LNHDA and CDR2 SQIVND (reference sequence).